Below are 3 T cell receptor beta chains sequenced from a single sample in a study of technical replicates of blood from a handful of donors. Clones were read by immunoSEQ multiplex PCR, and TCRdb kept only the in-frame ones, dropping some. The data contain around 30,000 clones, around 90% of them singletons. Input material: PBMCs. The receptors were sampled from a human donor in good health. Some clones in this sample may be carry-over from other donors' samples.

This clone was detected once. The chain combines TRBV15 with TRBJ1-2; 9 nucleotides line up with TRBD1. Germline CDR1 LNHNV, CDR2 YYDKDF (reference sequence). Trimming at V came to 3 bases and at J to 8 bases, leaving 10 bases not matched to a gene. CDR3 size: 15 residues. CDR3 bases: TGTGCCACCAGCAGCTCCGGACAGGGGATTTGGGGCTACACCTTC. Translating gives CATSSSGQGIWGYTF.

The chain combines TRBV7-3 with TRBJ2-1; D not certain. The length of the CDR3 is 11 residues. Trimming took off 4 bases at V and 5 bases at J, with 3 bases between the two ends. Looked up from germline, CDR1 is SGHTA and CDR2 is FQGTGA. The CDR3 DNA reads as TGTGCCAGCAGCTCAAACAATGAGCAGTTCTTC. Translation: CASSSNNEQFF.

A remark on this clone: No DNA is shown, since the ends of the CDR3 on it are uncertain; the CDR3 is the one TCRdb lists. The CDR3 loop is CASSWGQGAAKITF. The V and J genes are TRBV7-9 and TRBJ1-2; the tabulated D call, TRBD1, remains unverified against the DNA. The germline CDR1 and CDR2 sequences are SEHNR and FQNEAQ (reference sequence). Counting both end residues, the CDR3 totals 14 amino acids.